This T cell receptor beta chain was identified in a study of T cells in Graves' hyperthyroidism and ophthalmopathy. There are a few counts of this clonotype. Amplified TCR beta CDR3 regions derived from RNA transcripts. The study used the HTBI primer set for a first-round RT-PCR of the TCR CDR3. TCRdb re-called the multiplex PCR reads through MiXCR, storing one row per CDR3 protein. Of 690,000 or so distinct CDR3 sequences in the sample, around 20% are singletons; the top ten hold around 15%. Between the trimmed V and J ends, which lost 1 base and 4 bases, there was a span of 10 bases. CDR1 LNHNV and CDR2 YYDKDF come from the germline V gene (reference sequence). The CDR3 spans 14 residues.

Sequencing was done on a sample of blood. This rearrangement joins TRBV15 to TRBJ1-2; perhaps TRBD1 as D (5 bases). The clonotype was recovered from a woman aged 45-65 years with Graves' hyperthyroidism that later progressed to Graves' ophthalmopathy. The CDR3 is CATSRVRQGYGYTF. DNA of the CDR3: TGTGCCACCAGCAGAGTGCGGCAGGGCTATGGCTACACCTTC.